This record looks at one T cell receptor (beta chain) sequence and its context. Its antigen is as yet unknown. This sample was included in a study of cytomegalovirus exposure and HLA in healthy donors. The study, taken as a whole, reports: In a later analysis, at a false discovery rate of 0.05, fewer than 20,000 TCR beta sequences matched HLA alleles. In vitro, three CMV-associated chains proved specific for CMV antigens.

In the PCR, 60 Vbeta and 13 Jbeta primers were used. Measured with immunoSEQ multiplex PCR; TCRdb has only the in-frame clones, and not every one. This sample's clone table lists about 200,000 clones. Material: PBMCs. The clonotype was recovered from a boy aged 5-17 years in good health and CMV-seronegative.

Here the CDR3 DNA reads TGTGCCAGCAGTTTAAATTTGGCAGGGGATGGCACTGAAGCTTTCTTT. Its translation: CASSLNLAGDGTEAFF. The genes are TRBV28 and TRBJ1-1; a weak D match, TRBD1 (6 bases). The germline CDR1 and CDR2 sequences are MDHEN and SYDVKM. The CDR3 sequence is 16 residues long. Trimming removed 2 bases from V and 4 bases from J, with 17 bases in between.